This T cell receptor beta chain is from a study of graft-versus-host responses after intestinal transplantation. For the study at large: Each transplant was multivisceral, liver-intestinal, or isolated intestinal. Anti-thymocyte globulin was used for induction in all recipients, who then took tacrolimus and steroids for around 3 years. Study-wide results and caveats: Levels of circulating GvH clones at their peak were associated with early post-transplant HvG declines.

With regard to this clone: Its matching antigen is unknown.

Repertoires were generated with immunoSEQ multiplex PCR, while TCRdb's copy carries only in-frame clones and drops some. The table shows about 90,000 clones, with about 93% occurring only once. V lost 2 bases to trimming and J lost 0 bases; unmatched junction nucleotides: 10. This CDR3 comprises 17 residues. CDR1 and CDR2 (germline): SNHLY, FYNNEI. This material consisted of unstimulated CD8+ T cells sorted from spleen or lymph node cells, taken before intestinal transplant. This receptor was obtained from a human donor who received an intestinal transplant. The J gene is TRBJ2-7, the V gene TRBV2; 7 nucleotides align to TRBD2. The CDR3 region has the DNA TGTGCCAGCAGTGAACCCTGGGAGGGCGGGAACTCCTACGAGCAGTACTTC. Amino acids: CASSEPWEGGNSYEQYF.